These T cell receptor beta chains were read from a single sample in a study of CD8+CD57+ T cells in acquired aplastic anemia. Each CDR3 protein gets one entry after TCRdb re-called the reads with MiXCR. The sample contains approximately 130,000 distinct CDR3 sequences, almost 40% of which appear only once. What was sequenced was sorted CD4+, CD8+, or CD8+CD57+ T cells (not recorded which) from PBMCs. All receptors come from a human donor with aplastic anemia. CDR3s include the opening cysteine and the closing phenylalanine or tryptophan.

j_gene	v_gene	CDR3aa
TRBJ2-7	TRBV5-5	CASSTTAGDSYEQYF
TRBJ1-3	TRBV25-1	CASSDQRTAHWNTIYF
TRBJ2-7	TRBV2	CASCREDRYEQYF
TRBJ1-2	TRBV6-1	CASNTGGRYGYTF
TRBJ2-5	TRBV19	CASNHPGLAVQETQYF
TRBJ2-7	TRBV19	CAVGFFYEQYF
TRBJ2-1	TRBV9	CASSVRGFGNEQFF
TRBJ1-3	TRBV12-3/TRBV12-4	CASTPRGSSGNTIYF
TRBJ1-1	TRBV5-4	CASSPRGMNTEAFF
TRBJ2-3	TRBV25-1	CASSERWGSTDTQYF
TRBJ1-2	TRBV28	CASIDSNYGYTF
TRBJ2-6	TRBV11-1	CASSSSGGLSGANVLTF
TRBJ1-2	TRBV2	CASRVDGYTF
TRBJ1-2	TRBV29-1	CSVQDRKNYGYTF
TRBJ1-1	TRBV7-2	CASSEAMNTEAFF
TRBJ1-1	TRBV5-1	CASSLAGTENTEAFF
TRBJ2-1	TRBV20-1	CSAVGTSGYNEQFF
TRBJ1-5	TRBV7-2	CASSLKGAPQHF
TRBJ2-6	TRBV15	CATHGAAFSGANVLTF
TRBJ1-2	TRBV4-3	CASSQTNSWAGYTF
TRBJ1-1	TRBV19	CASMYPNTEAFF
TRBJ2-3	TRBV4-2	CASSLLVAGGPGLTDTQYF
TRBJ1-5	TRBV10-3	CAIGSGGINQLQHF
TRBJ1-5	TRBV10-3	CAISGGGGFNQPQHF
TRBJ2-3	TRBV7-2	CASSVARAGGAADTQYF
TRBJ1-5	TRBV2	CASSEGRQGGQPQHF
TRBJ2-7	TRBV27	CASSLLGGYEQYF
TRBJ1-2	TRBV5-6	CASSLDWVSGYTF
TRBJ2-7	TRBV20-1	CSASQDRGLLFSYEQYF
TRBJ1-6	TRBV12-3/TRBV12-4	CASRLDDRGNSPLHF
TRBJ1-5	TRBV5-1	CASSLEQGGQPQHF
TRBJ1-3	TRBV2	CASSRAGSGNTIYF
TRBJ1-2	TRBV24-1	CASSLRTGHYGYTF
TRBJ2-4	TRBV6-2/TRBV6-3	CASSYSGTQNIQYF
TRBJ1-4	TRBV6-1	CASTGGEKLFF
TRBJ2-1	TRBV29-1	CSVKGETYNEQFF